Reported below is one TCR beta chain. Its antigen is currently unknown. This specimen comes from a study of shared clonotypes between healthy human individuals. Germline V CDR1 and CDR2: SGHNT, YENEEA. The CDR3 extends over 13 amino acids. The junction had 5 bases not matched to a gene; V was cut back by 3 bases and J by 10 bases. The study's findings and limits: Naive subsets, compared against memory subsets, generally had larger estimated richness values. When naive CD4 clonotypes were compared across a few donors, roughly 4.9% were shared. Non-shared clonotypes were found to have lower generation probabilities than the clonotypes that were shared by all four of the sorted-subset donors.

In the original workflow: Filtering differed since immunoSEQ provided only junctions, with no quality scores. Generated by immunoSEQ multiplex PCR, the TCRdb table keeps only in-frame clones and is missing some. V, J and clone size are taken as reported in that table, and D and trimming were inferred from the DNA itself. The sample includes more than 500,000 clones, 85% to 95% of them seen just once. The naive CD8 subset, CD45RO-negative cells positively selected for CCR7, excluded terminally differentiated effector memory CD45RA+ cells. Sample: naive CD8+ T cells sorted from blood. The gene calls are TRBV11-3 and TRBJ2-1; the match to TRBD1 covers 8 bases. This receptor was obtained from a woman aged 25 to 39 in good health. The CDR3 nucleotides read TGTGCCAGCAGCTTGGACAGGGTCGGAGAGCAGTTCTTC. Translation: CASSLDRVGEQFF. Supplemented by reference TRBV11-3 and TRBJ2-1, the full variable domain reads EAGVVQSPRYKIIEKKQPVAFWCNPISGHNTLYWYLQNLGQGPELLIRYENEEAVDDSQLPKDRFSAERLKGVDSTLKIQPAELGDSAVYLCASSLDRVGEQFFGPGTRLTVL.